The TCR beta chain described here comes from a study of blood T cell repertoires in COVID-19. In germline, CDR1 is SGHAT, CDR2 FQNNGV. V gave up 5 bases and J gave up 2 bases, with 13 bases separating them. This CDR3 spans 15 amino acids. TCRdb's copy holds only in-frame clones and misses some; the assay was immunoSEQ multiplex PCR. The data hold around 300,000 clones, with roughly nine tenths observed a single time. The sample taken for sequencing was peripheral blood. The chain links TRBV11-2 to TRBJ2-1; D perhaps matches TRBD2 (5 bases). The TCR was taken from a man between 18 and 35 years old with active or convalescent COVID-19. The CDR3 region is CASSPSTTTYNEQFF. The CDR3 region has the DNA TGTGCCAGCAGCCCTTCGACTACGACCTACAATGAGCAGTTCTTC.